The present entry profiles one TCR beta chain with its context. This sample stems from a study of blood T cell repertoires in COVID-19. The CDR3 length is 16 residues. J lost 9 bases, V lost 7 bases, and 11 bases had no gene match. Per germline, CDR1 LNHDA and CDR2 SQIVND (reference sequence). Method: immunoSEQ multiplex PCR; TCRdb's copy keeps in-frame clones and lacks some. The sample yields 25,000 or so clones, 90% to 95% seen once. Sequencing used peripheral blood. This sequence joins TRBV19 and TRBJ2-2; 13 nucleotides agree with TRBD2. This TCR derives from a human donor with active COVID-19. The donor label of this sample is uncertain. DNA for the CDR3: TGTGCCAGTAAGAGGGGGACTAGCGGGGCCTTCCGGGAGCTGTTTTTT. It specifies CASKRGTSGAFRELFF.